Below, 19 T cell receptor beta chains from the same sample are listed, as sequenced in a study of shared clonotypes between healthy human individuals. Data came from immunoSEQ multiplex PCR; TCRdb stores just in-frame clones and leaves some out. Of some 1 million clones listed, 65% to 75% are singletons. Sequenced material: memory CD4+ T cells sorted from blood. Subset of the sample: CD45RA-negative fraction. These receptor sequences come from a man aged 18 to 30 in good health.

The chain recombines TRBV5-6 with TRBJ2-7; D uncertain. The CDR3 extends over 15 amino acids. From germline, CDR1 is SGHDT and CDR2 YYEEEE. V shed 1 base and J shed 3 bases, with 14 bases lying between them. CDR3 sequence reads: CASSLNIHTVYEQYF. CDR3 bases: TGTGCCAGCAGCTTGAATATTCACACTGTCTACGAGCAGTACTTC.

The chain links TRBV7-8 to TRBJ1-6, with 7 bases identical to TRBD1. Germline V gene data show CDR1 as SGHVS and CDR2 as FQNEAQ. With 5 bases clipped from V and 6 bases from J, the junction kept 7 bases outside the gene matches. The CDR3 is 15 residues long. Here the CDR3 reads CASSPGQAFNSPLHF. Here the CDR3 DNA reads TGTGCCAGCAGCCCCGGACAGGCCTTTAATTCACCCCTCCACTTT.

This chain joins TRBV2 and TRBJ2-3, with 10 bases matching TRBD1. Germline trimming cut 8 bases from V and 5 bases from J; bases unmatched to any gene: 7. In germline, CDR1 is SNHLY, CDR2 FYNNEI. This CDR3 has 14 residues. CDR3 sequence (DNA): TGTGCCAGCGCTCTGGGACAGGGGAAAGATACGCAGTATTTT. This gives the protein CASALGQGKDTQYF.

This sequence joins TRBV6-6 and TRBJ2-3; the D gene is possibly TRBD2 (5 bases). This CDR3 contains 15 residues. Germline CDR1 is MNHNY and CDR2 is SVGAGI (reference sequence). Trimming took off 8 bases at V and 2 bases at J, with 17 bases between the two ends. This chain's CDR3 is CASRRSGFNTDTQYF. CDR3 DNA sequence: TGTGCCAGCCGACGTTCGGGGTTTAACACAGATACGCAGTATTTT.

This clone showed up just a few times. This CDR3 is CASSPDRVYNEQFF. CDR3 in DNA: TGTGCCAGCAGCCCGGACAGGGTCTACAATGAGCAGTTCTTC. This rearrangement joins TRBV5-4 to TRBJ2-1, with 8 bases that match TRBD1. Germline trimming cut 4 bases from V and 3 bases from J; bases unmatched to any gene: 3. Per germline, CDR1 SGHNT and CDR2 YYREEE (reference sequence). The CDR3 contains 14 residues.

The chain carries TRBV19 and TRBJ2-3; D not resolved. The V end was cut by 8 bases, the J end by 1 base, with 19 bases between. Germline V gene data show CDR1 as LNHDA and CDR2 as SQIVND (reference sequence). The CDR3 covers 16 residues. DNA for the CDR3: TGTGCCAGTTCCCCCCCACGGACCGTGGGCACAGATACGCAGTATTTT. Translation gives CASSPPRTVGTDTQYF.

Regarding this clone: In the same sample, other DNA sequences code for this CDR3. The V and J genes are TRBV5-1 and TRBJ2-4; 8 nucleotides align to TRBD1. The CDR3 covers 14 residues. After removal of 4 bases from V and 4 bases from J, the junction contained 4 bases not matched to a gene. CDR1 SGHRS and CDR2 YFSETQ come from the germline V gene. This chain's CDR3 is CASSPQGAKNIQYF. CDR3 bases: TGCGCCAGCAGCCCTCAGGGGGCGAAAAACATTCAGTACTTC.

The chain carries TRBV5-1 and TRBJ1-6; weak D call: TRBD1 (5 bases). The V gene's germline CDR1 is SGHRS and CDR2 YFSETQ. V was pared by 0 bases and J by 14 bases, with 15 bases between. The CDR3 is made up of 14 amino acids. DNA for the CDR3: TGCGCCAGCAGCTTGGGACAGACCCCAGTAACCCTCCACTTT. Translation gives CASSLGQTPVTLHF.

This clone was counted many times. The chain is built from TRBV11-3 and TRBJ2-1, with 13 bases lining up with TRBD2. V lost 5 bases and J lost 9; bases outside the gene matches: 10. CDR1 is SGHNT and CDR2 is YENEEA in the germline V gene. CDR3 length equals 16 residues. The DNA of the CDR3 is TGTGCCAGCAGCCCCGGACTAGCGGGAGCCCGGAGTGAGCAGTTCTTC. Amino acid sequence: CASSPGLAGARSEQFF.

The J gene is TRBJ1-5, the V gene TRBV15, with D hard to call. Trimming removed 6 bases at V and 3 bases at J, with 12 bases between. The CDR3 loop spans 14 amino acids. The germline CDR1 and CDR2 sequences are LNHNV and YYDKDF (reference sequence). CDR3 residues: CATSFNGANQPQHF. The DNA for the CDR3 is TGTGCCACCAGTTTTAACGGTGCCAATCAGCCCCAGCATTTT.

Points on this clone: Possible read error: a much larger clone is one base away. The chain is built from TRBV7-6 and TRBJ2-2; D unresolved. This CDR3 is 10 amino acids long. V lost 1 base, J lost 9 bases, and 0 bases lay in between. The germline V gene has CDR1 SGHVS and CDR2 FNYEAQ. The CDR3 reads CASSLGELFF. CDR3 nucleotides: TGTGCCAGCAGCTTAGGGGAGCTGTTTTTT.

This clone was seen a handful of times. The V call is TRBV9, the J call TRBJ2-1; 9 bases are shared with TRBD2. This CDR3 has 17 amino acids. Germline V CDR1 and CDR2: SGDLS, YYNGEE. V dropped 4 bases and J dropped 0; count of bases not matched to a gene: 8. The CDR3 loop reads CASSPRTSASSYNEQFF. The CDR3 DNA is TGTGCCAGCAGCCCCCGGACTAGCGCGAGCTCCTACAATGAGCAGTTCTTC.

J is TRBJ2-7 and V is TRBV10-2; no definite D call. Deletions cut 10 bases from V and 0 bases from J, with 16 bases between. CDR3 length: 14 amino acids. Germline V gene data show CDR1 as WSHSY and CDR2 as SAAADI. The CDR3 reads CATRLGGSSYEQYF. Here the CDR3 DNA reads TGCGCCACCAGACTCGGCGGCAGCTCCTACGAGCAGTACTTC.

The genes are TRBV6-1 and TRBJ1-5; D remains unclear. V lost 2 bases and J 6 bases, leaving 17 bases between the germline ends. Germline CDR1 is MNHNS and CDR2 is SASEGT. The CDR3 runs to 16 residues. CDR3 nucleotide sequence: TGTGCCAGCAGTGAATTTCGTCAGAATCCCGGTCAGCCCCAGCATTTT. Translated, it gives CASSEFRQNPGQPQHF.

This clone appeared once. The genes are TRBV4-2 and TRBJ2-1, with 13 bases identical to TRBD2. This CDR3 comprises 16 residues. The V segment lost 4 bases and the J segment 7 bases; nucleotides outside the gene matches: 7. Germline CDR1 is LGHNA and CDR2 is YNFKEQ. CDR3 sequence reads: CASSLTRTSGGNEQFF. CDR3 nucleotides: TGTGCCAGCAGCCTTACCAGGACTAGCGGGGGTAATGAGCAGTTCTTC.

The chain uses TRBV5-1 and TRBJ1-6; TRBD1 agrees at 7 bases. CDR1 is SGHRS and CDR2 is YFSETQ in the germline V gene. The CDR3 covers 14 residues. V lost 5 bases and J lost 8; bases outside the gene matches: 7. CDR3 nucleotide sequence: TGCGCCAGCAGGACAGGGTTCGGCGATTCACCCCTCCACTTT. This encodes CASRTGFGDSPLHF.

The V and J genes are TRBV6-1 and TRBJ2-5; 7 positions match TRBD1. V trimming: 4 bases; J trimming: 6 bases; junction bases outside the gene matches: 8. This CDR3 comprises 14 residues. Germline V gene sequence: CDR1 MNHNS, CDR2 SASEGT. The CDR3 region has the DNA TGTGCCAGCAGTGTAACAGGGGAGAGAAAGACCCAGTACTTC. Amino acid sequence: CASSVTGERKTQYF.

The rearrangement uses TRBV7-8 and TRBJ2-7; 7 nucleotides align to TRBD1. This CDR3 contains 15 residues. V lost 6 bases, J lost 5 bases, and 13 bases stayed unmatched. The germline gives CDR1 SGHVS, CDR2 FQNEAQ. Here the CDR3 DNA reads TGTGCCAGCAGTGTTAACAGGGGTAAGATCGACGAGCAGTACTTC. This translates into CASSVNRGKIDEQYF. Complete variable domain (other parts from reference TRBV7-8 and TRBJ2-7): GAGVSQSPRYKVAKRGQDVALRCDPISGHVSLFWYQQALGQGPEFLTYFQNEAQLDKSGLPSDRFFAERPEGSVSTLKIQRTQQEDSAVYLCASSVNRGKIDEQYFGPGTRLTVT.

This clone was seen a single time. The rearrangement joins TRBV7-3 to TRBJ2-1, with 7 bases matching TRBD2. CDR3 length: 13 amino acids. After removal of 3 bases from V and 4 bases from J, the junction contained 0 bases not matched to a gene. Germline CDR1 and CDR2: SGHTA and FQGTGA. The CDR3 region is CASSFGGYNEQFF. The CDR3 DNA reads TGTGCCAGCAGCTTCGGGGGGTACAATGAGCAGTTCTTC. The full variable domain, its missing parts supplied by reference TRBV7-3 and TRBJ2-1, is GAGVSQTPSNKVTEKGKYVELRCDPISGHTALYWYRQSLGQGPEFLIYFQGTGAADDSGLPNDRFFAVRPEGSVSTLKIQRTERGDSAVYLCASSFGGYNEQFFGPGTRLTVL.